The clone carrying this T cell receptor (beta chain) was seen a few times. What it binds is unknown. This sample stems from a study of response to subunit inactivated influenza vaccine. Via MiXCR, TCRdb re-called the RT-PCR reads, giving one row per CDR3 protein. The table lists 500,000 to 600,000 distinct CDR3 sequences, 11% to 15% of them singletons. Findings and caveats of the study: The authors suggested that every seasonal influenza vaccination recruits few new T cells.

Trimming shortened V by 1 base and J by 8 bases, and 2 bases separated the two germline ends. The CDR3 sequence is 10 residues long. This specimen consisted of PBMCs from blood, obtained 12 days after vaccination. This chain connects TRBV12-3 or TRBV12-4 to TRBJ1-2; D uncertain. This clonotype was obtained from a man aged 45-65 years who received an inactivated influenza vaccine. The CDR3 sequence is CASSLEGYTF. The CDR3 DNA follows: TGTGCCAGCAGTTTAGAGGGCTACACCTTC.